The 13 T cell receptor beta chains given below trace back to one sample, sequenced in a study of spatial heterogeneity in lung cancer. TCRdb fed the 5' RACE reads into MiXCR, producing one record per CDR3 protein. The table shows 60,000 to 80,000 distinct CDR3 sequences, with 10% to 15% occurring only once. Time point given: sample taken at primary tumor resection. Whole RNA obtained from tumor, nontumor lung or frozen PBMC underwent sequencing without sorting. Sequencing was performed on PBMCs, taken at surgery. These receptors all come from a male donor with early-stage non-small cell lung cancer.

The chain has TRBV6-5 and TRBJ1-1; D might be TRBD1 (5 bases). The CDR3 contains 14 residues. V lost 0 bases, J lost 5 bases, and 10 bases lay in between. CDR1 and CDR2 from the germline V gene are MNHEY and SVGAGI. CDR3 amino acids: CASSYSFGGTEAFF. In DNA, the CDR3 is TGTGCCAGCAGTTACTCCTTTGGGGGTACTGAAGCTTTCTTT.

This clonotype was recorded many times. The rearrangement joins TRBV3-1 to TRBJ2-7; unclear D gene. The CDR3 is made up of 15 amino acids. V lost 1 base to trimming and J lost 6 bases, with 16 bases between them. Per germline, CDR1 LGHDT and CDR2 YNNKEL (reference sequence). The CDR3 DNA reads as TGTGCCAGCAGCCAAGGGGTAGGGAAGTACGGCGAGCAGTACTTC. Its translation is CASSQGVGKYGEQYF.

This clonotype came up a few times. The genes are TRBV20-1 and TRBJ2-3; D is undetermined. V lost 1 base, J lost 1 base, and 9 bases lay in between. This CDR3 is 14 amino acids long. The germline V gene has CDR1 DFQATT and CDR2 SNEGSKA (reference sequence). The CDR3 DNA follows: TGCAGTGCTAGAGTCAGCAGCGGCACAGATACGCAGTATTTT. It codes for CSARVSSGTDTQYF.

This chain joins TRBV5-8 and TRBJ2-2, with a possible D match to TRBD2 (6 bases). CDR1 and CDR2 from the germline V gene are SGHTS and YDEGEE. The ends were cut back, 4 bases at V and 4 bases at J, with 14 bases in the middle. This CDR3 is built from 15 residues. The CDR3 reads CASSEVAAFTGELFF. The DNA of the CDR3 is TGTGCCAGCAGCGAGGTAGCGGCCTTCACCGGGGAGCTGTTTTTT. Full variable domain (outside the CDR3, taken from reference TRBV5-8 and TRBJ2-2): EAGVTQSPTHLIKTRGQQATLRCSPISGHTSVYWYQQALGLGLQFLLWYDEGEERNRGNFPPRFSGRQFPNYSSELNVNALELEDSALYLCASSEVAAFTGELFFGEGSRLTVL.

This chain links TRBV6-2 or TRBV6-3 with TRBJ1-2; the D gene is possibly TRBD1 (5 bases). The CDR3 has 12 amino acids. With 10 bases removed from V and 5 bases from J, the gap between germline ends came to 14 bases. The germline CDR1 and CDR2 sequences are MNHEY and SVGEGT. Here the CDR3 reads CATQFDSYGYTF. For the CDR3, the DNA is TGTGCCACTCAATTCGACAGTTATGGCTACACCTTC.

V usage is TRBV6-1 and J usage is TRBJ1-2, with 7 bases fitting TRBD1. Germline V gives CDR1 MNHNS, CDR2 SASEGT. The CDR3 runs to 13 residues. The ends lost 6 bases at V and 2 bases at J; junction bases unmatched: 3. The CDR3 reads CASSVQGNYGYTF. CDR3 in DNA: TGTGCCAGCAGCGTACAGGGGAACTATGGCTACACCTTC.

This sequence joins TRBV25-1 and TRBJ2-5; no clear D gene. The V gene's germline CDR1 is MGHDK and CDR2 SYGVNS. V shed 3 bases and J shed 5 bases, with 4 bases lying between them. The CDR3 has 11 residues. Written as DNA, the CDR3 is TGTGCCAGCAGTGATTCCGAGACCCAGTACTTC. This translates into CASSDSETQYF.

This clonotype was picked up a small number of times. CDR3 sequence reads: CSVVQGAGNTIYF. For the CDR3, the DNA is TGCAGCGTTGTCCAGGGGGCTGGAAACACCATATATTTT. V and J are TRBV29-1 and TRBJ1-3; 7 bases are shared with TRBD1. Per germline, CDR1 SQVTM and CDR2 ANQGSEA. V was clipped by 4 bases and J by 2 bases; unmatched bases: 2. The CDR3 is 13 residues long.

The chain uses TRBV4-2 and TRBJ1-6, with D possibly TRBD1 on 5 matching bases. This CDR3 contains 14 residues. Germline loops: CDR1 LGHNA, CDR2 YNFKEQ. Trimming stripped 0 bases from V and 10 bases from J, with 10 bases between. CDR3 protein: CASSQEGPLSPLHF. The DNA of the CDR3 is TGTGCCAGCAGCCAAGAGGGACCGCTATCACCCCTCCACTTT.

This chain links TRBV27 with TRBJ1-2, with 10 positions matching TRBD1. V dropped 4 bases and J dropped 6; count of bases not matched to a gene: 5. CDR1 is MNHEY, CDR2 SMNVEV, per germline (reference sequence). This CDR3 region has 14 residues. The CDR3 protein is CASSSTGGANGYTF. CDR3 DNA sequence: TGTGCCAGCAGTTCGACAGGGGGCGCGAATGGCTACACCTTC.

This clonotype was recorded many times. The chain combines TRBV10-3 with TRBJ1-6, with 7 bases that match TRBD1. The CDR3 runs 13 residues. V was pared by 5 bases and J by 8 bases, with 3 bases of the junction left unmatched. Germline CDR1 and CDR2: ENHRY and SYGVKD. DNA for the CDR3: TGTGCCATCAGTTGGACAGGAGATTCACCCCTCCACTTT. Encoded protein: CAISWTGDSPLHF.

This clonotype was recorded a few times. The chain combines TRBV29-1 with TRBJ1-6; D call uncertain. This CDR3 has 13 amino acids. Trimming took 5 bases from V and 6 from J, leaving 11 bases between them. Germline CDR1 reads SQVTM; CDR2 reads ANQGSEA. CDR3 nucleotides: TGCAGCGTTCAACCAGAACGTAATTCACCCCTCCACTTT. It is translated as CSVQPERNSPLHF.

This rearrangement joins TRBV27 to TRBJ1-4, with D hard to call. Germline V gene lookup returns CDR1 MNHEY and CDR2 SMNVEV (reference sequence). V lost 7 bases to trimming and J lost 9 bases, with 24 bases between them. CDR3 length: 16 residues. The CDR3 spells CASTPSGGSLMKKLFF. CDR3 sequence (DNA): TGTGCCAGCACTCCTAGCGGCGGGAGCTTAATGAAAAAACTGTTTTTT.